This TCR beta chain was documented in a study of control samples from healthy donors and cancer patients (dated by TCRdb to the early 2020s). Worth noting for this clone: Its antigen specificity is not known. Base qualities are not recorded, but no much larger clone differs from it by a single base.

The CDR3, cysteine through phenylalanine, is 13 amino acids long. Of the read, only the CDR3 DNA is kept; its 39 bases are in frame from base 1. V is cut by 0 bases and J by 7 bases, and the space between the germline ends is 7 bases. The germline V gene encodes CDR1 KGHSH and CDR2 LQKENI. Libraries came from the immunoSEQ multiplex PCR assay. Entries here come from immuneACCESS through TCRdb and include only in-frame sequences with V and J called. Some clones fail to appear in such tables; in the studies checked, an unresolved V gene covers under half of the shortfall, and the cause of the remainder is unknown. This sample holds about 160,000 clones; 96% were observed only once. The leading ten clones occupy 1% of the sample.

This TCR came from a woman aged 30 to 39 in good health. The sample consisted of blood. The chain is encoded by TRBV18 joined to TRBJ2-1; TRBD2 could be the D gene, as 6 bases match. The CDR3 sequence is CASSPPGGNEQFF. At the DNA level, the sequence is TGTGCCAGCTCACCACCCGGAGGGAATGAGCAGTTCTTC.